This T cell receptor beta chain was captured in a study of cytomegalovirus exposure and HLA in healthy donors listed by TCRdb under 2017. Some background on the complete study: An earlier analysis of approximately 640 of the donors reported roughly 300 Gb of sequence data and some 120 million unique TCR beta sequences from 150 million to 200 million T cells. About 320 gigabases of sequencing data and approximately 93 million unique TCR sequences were included in an early release covering roughly 600 HLA-typed donors. The study combined high-throughput TCR immunosequencing, statistical association of individual TCRs with disease status, and machine learning to predict cytomegalovirus infection status. Of the 350 to 450 genotyped donors, more than 75% were placed in the genetic ancestry cluster associated with self-reported Caucasian donors. Besides the first cohort of some 670 subjects, a separate validation cohort made up of 120 different subjects was used. Donor age, sex, ethnicity and CMV serostatus were collected together with the repertoire data. A later genetic analysis took genome-wide SNP genotypes for about three fifths of the 666 donors and used that subset as a discovery cohort. The study profiled the T cell repertoires of some 610 subjects by immunosequencing and related them to cytomegalovirus serostatus. Five DR-DQ haplotypes were handled as single units for association and clustering, since linkage in the cohort was strong. The number of donors typed differed by locus, with roughly 629-640 for A, B, C, DRB1 and DQB1, 522 for DQA1, 600 to 610 for DPA1, and approximately 470 for DPB1. An earlier analysis of some 600 of the donors applied high-throughput TCR beta sequencing to assess whether each TCR beta V gene segment acted as functional or pseudogenic. Every discovery cohort repertoire had been produced on one sequencing platform. Both class I and class II loci were covered by HLA typing, at four-digit resolution. A later analysis re-analyzed previously published TCR beta repertoires from about 730 donors and added high-resolution HLA genotyping to study TCR occurrence patterns. Across under 500 genotyped donors of the cohort, an average of about 240,000 unique TCR beta nucleotide sequences per donor were sequenced, and roughly 18% of those sequences were non-productive. Rather than drawing on any new phenotypic data, the later analysis identified candidate immune exposures from TCR beta sequences and the way those sequences occurred across donors. The aim of the study was to test whether cataloging public T cell receptors could identify signatures of past pathogen exposure.

Comment on this clone: Its antigen specificity is not known. No quality values exist for individual bases; no much larger clone is one base distant.

Including cysteine and phenylalanine, the CDR3 has 15 amino acids. Here the CDR3 DNA is all that survives: 45 bases in frame from base 1. The junction shows trimming of 4 bases on V and 2 bases on J, plus 9 bases between the germline ends. As encoded in the germline V gene (reference sequence), CDR1 is LNHNV while CDR2 is YYDKDF. Libraries were constructed by the immunoSEQ multiplex PCR assay. For the multiplex PCR, a mixture combining 60 forward primers for TCR Vbeta segments and 13 reverse primers for TCR Jbeta segments was used. A multiplex PCR assay on genomic DNA amplified the CDR3 region of rearranged TCR beta genes. The Illumina HiSeq System was used to sequence the amplified TCR beta libraries as 87-base-pair reads. The original pipeline was this. A later analysis tallied roughly 80 million unique TCR beta chains across the 666 repertoires, and about 10 million of those chains were shared by two or more donors. Raw reads were error-corrected and collapsed into unique sequences with a nearest-neighbor algorithm that merged closely related sequences to remove PCR and sequencing errors. V, D and J gene segments were assigned by aligning CDR3 sequences to IMGT reference sequences. Each retained sequence needed at least a six-nucleotide match to both a V gene segment and a J gene segment. A rearrangement counted as productive if the CDR3 had no stop codons and remained in frame with V and J, and every other rearrangement counted as non-productive. Following IMGT convention, CDR3 was defined as the stretch from the second conserved V-encoded cysteine to the conserved J-encoded phenylalanine. The earlier analysis of about 570 of the donors excluded any sequence lacking an unambiguous match to a single V gene segment. In an earlier analysis of 587 of the donors, V segments were called functional above 56.7% productive rearrangements and were called segregating when the between-donor standard deviation exceeded 5%. To diagnose cytomegalovirus status from the catalog of TCR beta chain sequences, a statistical classification framework was built. In a later analysis, V and J genes were assigned by comparing TCR nucleotide sequences against IMGT/GENE-DB human TR gene sequences. Using the TCRdist pipeline, a later analysis assigned CDR3 sequences along with most-parsimonious VDJ recombination scenarios. In a later analysis, every TCR beta chain was defined by the combination of its CDR3 amino acid sequence and its V-gene family, and reads without a unique V-gene family were dropped. As a way to deal with suspected cross-contamination and a sequencing artifact, a later analysis dropped nearly 600 nucleotide sequences that were highly shared and had low generation probability. For each public chain, a later analysis derived a clonal expansion index from normalized ranks of inferred template counts within each repertoire. A later analysis computed generation probabilities with a VDJ recombination model fitted to out-of-frame rearrangements, and checked the results against IGoR. In a later analysis, TCR-TCR, TCR-HLA and TCR-CMV co-occurrence was scored with hypergeometric tests, and a repertoire-size bias correction was applied to TCR pairs. False discovery rates were estimated in a later analysis by permuting HLA or CMV assignments 20 times. In a later analysis, co-occurring TCRs were grouped with DBSCAN, and TCRdist sequence similarity was added when clustering was performed within HLA-allele-positive subsets. Repertoires with fewer than 30,000 or more than 120,000 public chains were left out of co-occurrence clustering, as were about 5 repertoires with anomalous nucleotide sharing. This immuneACCESS table, as held by TCRdb, lists in-frame sequences with V and J called but not all clones. Of the missing ones, under half trace to an unresolved V gene in checked studies; the others have no known cause. D and trimming were read from the DNA, whereas the V and J calls and clone size are those reported in that table. In this sample the table shows around 90,000 clones, less than 70% of which occur a single time. The ten top clones hold around 2.5% of the sample.

The cohort was made up of about 610 healthy bone marrow donors. All cohort members were sampled while nominally healthy, although unrecorded immune exposures were likely present. Of the 650 to 750 cohort members, about 280 had positive CMV serostatus and roughly 350 had negative CMV serostatus, and CMV serostatus was not recorded for the donor. Each donor provided a peripheral blood sample, and peripheral blood mononuclear cells were used for TCR beta sequencing. Genomic DNA was extracted from the blood cell samples with the Qiagen DNeasy Blood Extraction Kit. What the research found in general, with its limitations: Compared with equally common non-associated chains, HLA-associated TCR beta chains in a later analysis were more clonally expanded and had lower generation probabilities. According to a later genetic analysis, donors in an Asian-associated ancestry cluster had fewer N-insertions in productive TCRs than the approximately 610-donor mean. The only immune exposure information available for the cohort was CMV serostatus. Broadly in line with IMGT annotations, most TCR beta V segments showed up in productive rearrangements about 90% or about 30% of the time in an earlier analysis of 587 of the donors. In the study, some 180 TCR beta chains were listed as associated with cytomegalovirus. Because HLA typing was unavailable for some donors at each locus, only the typed subset was used in association tests. In this cohort, only TCR beta chains were sequenced, and detectable features were limited by the absence of alpha or paired-chain data. A cluster of highly shared sequence variants was judged likely to be a technical artifact of the sequencing pipeline. Because counts were too low, roughly 16 rarely observed V segments, including chromosome 9 orphons, were left out of the earlier analysis of 587 of the donors. In both the original and validation cohorts, the classifier was reported to diagnose cytomegalovirus status with high specificity and sensitivity. In a later analysis, about 17,000 TCR beta sequences were associated with specific HLA alleles at a false discovery rate of 0.05. Assigning TCR associations to individual alleles was difficult when HLA alleles, especially DR and DQ, strongly co-occurred. In a later analysis, several top co-occurrence clusters were reported to appear linked to parvovirus B19, influenza, CMV and Epstein-Barr virus. Linkage disequilibrium might explain the correlated functional status among segregating V segments, but an unknown experimental factor could not be excluded. A later analysis found that most CMV-associated TCR beta chains appeared HLA-restricted, with HLA associations seemingly driven largely by CMV exposure. Most TCR sequences were seen in very few donors, while some public TCRs were found in many individuals. The presence/absence analyses assumed that sequencing depth was roughly uniform across donors, and that assumption may not be true. The 87-base-pair reads could not distinguish some IMGT-functional V segments, including TRBV6-2 and TRBV6-3, so those segments were excluded. A further reported finding was that TCR beta sequences accurately predicted the HLA-A and HLA-B alleles for most subjects in the first cohort. A later genetic analysis associated a missense DCLRE1C variant with V-gene and J-gene trimming of TCR beta chains, and an independent cohort replicated the association. According to a later analysis, TCR association rates differed among HLA loci, with DRB1 alleles showing the most associated TCRs and HLA-C alleles showing the fewest. The authors suggested that the approach could potentially be extended to other disease states and immunological phenotypes. A few of the identified cytomegalovirus-associated TCR beta chains were confirmed in vitro to be specific for cytomegalovirus antigens.

Source material: PBMCs. The chain joins TRBV15 to TRBJ2-6, with TRBD1 perhaps the D gene, on 6 matching bases. The receptor comes from a human donor in good health. The CDR3 loop reads CATSTRTAGANVLTF. The bases are TGTGCCACCAGCACCCGGACAGCTGGGGCCAACGTCCTGACTTTC.